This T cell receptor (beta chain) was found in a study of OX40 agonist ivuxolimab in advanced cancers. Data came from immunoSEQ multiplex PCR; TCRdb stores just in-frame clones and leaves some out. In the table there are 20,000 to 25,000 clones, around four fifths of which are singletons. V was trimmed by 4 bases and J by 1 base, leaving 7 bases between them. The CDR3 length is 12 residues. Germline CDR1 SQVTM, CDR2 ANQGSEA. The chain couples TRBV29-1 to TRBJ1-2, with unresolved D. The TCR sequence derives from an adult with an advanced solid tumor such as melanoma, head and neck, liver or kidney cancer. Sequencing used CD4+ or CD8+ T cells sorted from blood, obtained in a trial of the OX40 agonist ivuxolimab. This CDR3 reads CSVVLVNYGYTF. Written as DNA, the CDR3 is TGCAGCGTTGTCTTAGTTAACTATGGCTACACCTTC.